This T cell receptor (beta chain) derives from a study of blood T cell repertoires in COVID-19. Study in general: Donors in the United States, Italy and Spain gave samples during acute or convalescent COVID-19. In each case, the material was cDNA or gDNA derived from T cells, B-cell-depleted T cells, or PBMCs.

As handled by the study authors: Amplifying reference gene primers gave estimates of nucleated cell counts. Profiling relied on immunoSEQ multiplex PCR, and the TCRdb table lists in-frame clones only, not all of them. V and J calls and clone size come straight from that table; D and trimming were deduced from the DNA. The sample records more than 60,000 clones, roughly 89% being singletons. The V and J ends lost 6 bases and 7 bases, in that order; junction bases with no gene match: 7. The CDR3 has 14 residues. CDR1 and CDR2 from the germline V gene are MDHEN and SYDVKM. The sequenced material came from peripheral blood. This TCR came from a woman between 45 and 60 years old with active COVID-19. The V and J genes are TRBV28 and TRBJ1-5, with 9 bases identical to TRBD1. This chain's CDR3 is CASSPDRGGQPQHF. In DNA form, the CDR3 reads TGTGCCAGCAGCCCGGACAGGGGTGGGCAGCCCCAGCATTTT.